This is a list of T cell receptor beta chains from one sample in a study of blood T cells in healthy people across ages. MiXCR, applied by TCRdb to the 5' RACE reads, yields one record per CDR3 protein. Of 650,000 to 700,000 distinct CDR3 sequences in the sample, about 51% were seen once. Material for sequencing was blood. Source of these receptors: a woman of 80 years or more in good health. The CDR3 runs from the conserved cysteine through the conserved F or W. A D gene is named only where the DNA matches it firmly. Clone size is given for some rows only: seen once, a few or many times, or a class if the clone is expanded.

>TRBV12-3/TRBV12-4|TRBJ2-2|TRBD1|.
CASRSTGTGVRTGELFF
TGTGCCAGCAGAAGCACCGGGACAGGGGTACGAACCGGGGAGCTGTTTTTT
>TRBV5-1|TRBJ2-3|.|.
CAGSPGSTDTQYF
TGCGCCGGCAGCCCCGGGTCCACAGATACGCAGTATTTT
>TRBV12-3/TRBV12-4|TRBJ2-4|.|many
CASSILAKNIQYF
TGTGCCAGCTCGATTTTAGCCAAAAACATTCAGTACTTC
>TRBV7-2|TRBJ1-4|.|.
CASSPQVQATNEKLFF
TGTGCCAGCAGCCCCCAGGTCCAGGCAACTAATGAAAAACTGTTTTTT
>TRBV28|TRBJ2-3|.|many
CASSLPPGAQRAATQYF
TGTGCCAGCAGTTTACCTCCCGGGGCCCAACGGGCAGCTACGCAGTATTTT
>TRBV15|TRBJ2-1|.|.
CATTGLGNEQFF
TGTGCCACCACAGGATTGGGCAATGAGCAGTTCTTC
>TRBV12-3/TRBV12-4|TRBJ1-2|.|many
CASSPQGFPGYGYTF
TGTGCCAGCAGTCCCCAGGGGTTCCCCGGGTATGGCTACACCTTC
>TRBV5-1|TRBJ2-1|.|.
CASSFSLTGLSSEQFF
TGCGCCAGCAGCTTTAGCCTCACAGGGTTATCAAGTGAGCAGTTCTTC
>TRBV20-1|TRBJ2-1|.|.
CSARRASNEQFF
TGCAGTGCTAGGAGGGCCTCCAATGAGCAGTTCTTC
>TRBV4-2|TRBJ2-3|.|.
CASSQDGTGATNTQYF
TGTGCCAGCAGCCAAGATGGGACTGGTGCCACGAATACGCAGTATTTT
>TRBV12-3/TRBV12-4|TRBJ1-1|TRBD1|few
CASSYHRGPLDTEAFF
TGTGCCAGCAGTTATCACAGGGGGCCTTTGGACACTGAAGCTTTCTTT
>TRBV6-6|TRBJ1-4|.|many
CASSYQGPNEKLFF
TGTGCCAGCAGCTATCAGGGGCCTAATGAAAAACTGTTTTTT
>TRBV12-3/TRBV12-4|TRBJ2-7|.|.
CASSFGLKRYEQYF
TGTGCCAGCAGTTTTGGGCTAAAAAGGTACGAGCAGTACTTC
>TRBV6-6|TRBJ2-7|.|.
CASSYSVELGEQYF
TGTGCCAGCAGTTACTCGGTGGAGTTGGGGGAGCAGTACTTC
>TRBV12-3/TRBV12-4|TRBJ2-1|.|few
CASSFPEALTHEQFF
TGTGCCAGCAGTTTTCCGGAGGCACTAACCCATGAGCAGTTCTTC
>TRBV5-1|TRBJ2-5|.|many
CASSQKTRQGYETQYF
TGCGCCAGCAGCCAAAAAACCCGCCAGGGCTACGAGACCCAGTACTTC
>TRBV12-3/TRBV12-4|TRBJ2-5|.|.
CASSFGLGETQYF
TGTGCCAGCAGTTTCGGGCTGGGAGAGACCCAGTACTTC
>TRBV7-9|TRBJ2-3|.|few
CASSLASGRTDTRYF
TGTGCCAGCAGCTTAGCTTCGGGCAGGACAGATACGCGGTATTTT
>TRBV18|TRBJ2-7|.|.
CASSPPGGEQYF
TGTGCCAGCTCACCACCGGGGGGCGAGCAGTACTTC
>TRBV20-1|TRBJ1-5|TRBD1|.
CSARSGTGNQPQHF
TGCAGTGCTAGATCCGGGACAGGCAATCAGCCCCAGCATTTT
>TRBV4-3|TRBJ1-6|.|.
CASSQDRVGSSYNSPLHF
TGCGCCAGCAGCCAAGATAGGGTGGGGAGCTCCTATAATTCACCCCTCCACTTT
>TRBV25-1|TRBJ2-7|.|.
CASSEYASGSYEQYF
TGTGCCAGCAGTGAATATGCGTCCGGCTCCTACGAGCAGTACTTC
>TRBV7-2|TRBJ2-7|.|few
CASSQGGTGTYEQYF
TGTGCCAGCAGCCAGGGGGGGACTGGGACCTACGAGCAGTACTTC
>TRBV10-1|TRBJ2-7|.|many
CASSRQGSNEQYF
TGCGCCAGCAGTCGTCAGGGGTCGAACGAGCAGTACTTC
>TRBV29-1|TRBJ2-7|.|many
CSVESRDSYEQYF
TGCAGCGTTGAGAGCAGGGACTCCTACGAGCAGTACTTC
>TRBV4-2|TRBJ1-2|.|many
CASSPTLGGAINYGYTF
TGTGCCAGCAGCCCAACCCTGGGGGGGGCTATTAACTATGGCTACACCTTC
>TRBV29-1|TRBJ2-5|TRBD1|many
CSADRGRETQYF
TGCAGCGCCGACAGGGGGCGAGAGACCCAGTACTTC
>TRBV15|TRBJ2-2|.|many
CATSRDKEGTGELFF
TGTGCCACCAGCAGAGATAAGGAAGGGACCGGGGAGCTGTTTTTT
>TRBV7-2|TRBJ2-3|.|.
CASSLGLGSGGTDTQYF
TGTGCCAGCAGCTTAGGTCTTGGGTCAGGGGGCACAGATACGCAGTATTTT
>TRBV29-1|TRBJ2-5|.|.
CSVNGVGGETQYF
TGCAGCGTGAACGGGGTCGGAGGAGAGACCCAGTACTTC
>TRBV5-1|TRBJ2-7|TRBD1|.
CASSFGTGSSYEQYF
TGCGCCAGCAGCTTCGGGACAGGAAGCTCCTACGAGCAGTACTTC
>TRBV2|TRBJ2-7|TRBD2|few
CASSLRGGLYNEQYF
TGTGCCAGCAGTCTGCGGGGGGGCCTCTACAATGAGCAGTACTTC
>TRBV6-4|TRBJ1-2|TRBD1|few
CASSPETGGAYGYTF
TGTGCCAGCAGTCCCGAGACAGGGGGCGCGTATGGCTACACCTTC
>TRBV6-6|TRBJ1-1|TRBD1|.
CASRQGLNTEVFF
TGTGCCAGTAGACAGGGATTAAACACTGAAGTTTTCTTT
>TRBV6-5|TRBJ2-1|.|.
CATQGLYNEQFF
TGTGCCACTCAGGGACTTTACAATGAGCAGTTCTTC
>TRBV6-5|TRBJ2-7|.|.
CASRLDSRAYEQYF
TGTGCCAGTAGACTAGACTCGAGGGCCTACGAGCAGTACTTC
>TRBV7-2|TRBJ1-4|.|few
CASKETVTHEKLFF
TGTGCCAGCAAAGAGACAGTTACCCATGAAAAACTGTTTTTT
>TRBV15|TRBJ2-7|.|.
CATSRDLGSGRTYEQYF
TGTGCCACCAGCAGAGATCTGGGAAGCGGCCGAACCTACGAGCAGTACTTC
>TRBV6-6|TRBJ2-5|.|once
CASSYREAGARGETQYF
TGTGCCAGCAGTTACCGGGAGGCAGGGGCAAGAGGAGAGACCCAGTACTTC
>TRBV24-1|TRBJ2-1|TRBD2|many
CATSARGGKREGSNEQFF
TGTGCCACCAGTGCTCGAGGAGGTAAGCGGGAGGGATCCAATGAGCAGTTCTTC